This T cell receptor beta chain stems from a study of CD8 T cells in Susac syndrome (dated 2019 in TCRdb). Looking at the study overall: Among the sequenced Susac syndrome patients, more than five had clinically active disease and fewer than ten were in clinical remission. At blood withdrawal, Susac syndrome patients were either therapy-naive, taking corticosteroids (in some cases with IVIg as well), or taking IVIg alone. The study used repertoire sequencing to test whether antigen drove CD8+ T cell activation and differentiation in Susac syndrome. Study-level results and caveats: In patients with Susac syndrome, the CD4+ T cell repertoire showed no detectable clonal expansion. The number of individuals in the TCR sequencing and HLA analysis was recognized as being relatively small.

RNA was extracted with the RNeasy kit and 0.5 to 1 ug was reverse transcribed using random hexamers. TCR beta CDR3 regions were amplified with the immunoSEQ multiplex PCR assay covering 54 Vbeta and 13 Jbeta segments. PCR amplification bias was corrected by using a synthetic template baseline for primer optimization and computational correction. Concerning the study's data processing: Reads were annotated to V, D and J genes per IMGT and analyzed with immunoSEQ Analyzer, keeping only productive sequences. To calculate clonality, Shannon entropy was normalized by log2 of the number of productive unique sequences and then subtracted from one. For each patient and control, public and private clones were evaluated among the 100 most prevalent clones. A clone was defined as Susac-specific if it was absent from the healthy and MS cohorts, from some 980 published viral clones and from other ImmuneACCESS disease sequences. TCRdb passed the public sequencing reads through fastp at Q25 and MiXCR, retaining productive beta sequences. Here each entry gathers all rows of one CDR3 protein and keeps the most common genes and DNA. These V and J calls are TCRdb output, not the study's own analysis. The sample table holds 180,000 or so distinct CDR3 sequences, of which about 95% were seen once. Approximately 0.099% of the sample rests with the top ten.

The germline V gene encodes CDR1 SEHNR and CDR2 FQNEAQ (reference sequence). From cysteine to phenylalanine, the CDR3 is 14 amino acids long. Here the CDR3 DNA is all that survives: 42 bases in frame from base 1. Trimming removed 5 bases from V and 8 bases from J, leaving 18 bases between the germline ends. To note about this clonotype: No cognate antigen has been identified for it. No base quality values were provided; no much bigger clone lies one nucleotide off.

Peripheral blood CD8+ and CD4+ T cells from healthy donors, Susac syndrome patients and multiple sclerosis patients were profiled using high-throughput TCR beta sequencing. The Susac syndrome patients fulfilled recently defined diagnostic criteria for definite or probable disease. CD8+ TEMRA cells were enriched by FACS, while bulk CD8+ and CD4+ T cells were purified by magnetic negative isolation. Blood was collected in EDTA tubes and processed within 24 hours, with PBMCs isolated through density gradient centrifugation. PBMCs intended for TCR sequencing were cryopreserved in liquid nitrogen and were subsequently thawed in a 37 degrees C water bath. The sorted or isolated CD4+, CD8+ and CD8+ TEMRA cells reached a purity of at least 90%.

The chain links TRBV7-9 with TRBJ1-2; TRBD1 is possibly the D segment (5 matching bases). The sequence was obtained from a human donor with Susac syndrome. The specimen was CD4+ T cells from PBMCs. The nucleotide sequence reads TGTGCCAGCAGCCTCACCCGGGACCTCGTCGGCTACACCTTC. It translates to CASSLTRDLVGYTF.